This T cell receptor beta chain was sequenced in a study of blood T cells in healthy people across ages. Using a J-beta primer mix together with a sample-barcoded 5' primer, a second PCR was run for about 7 to 12 cycles. TCRdb analysed the 5' RACE reads with MiXCR anew, one entry per CDR3 protein. This sample carries about 700,000 distinct CDR3 sequences, approximately 29% of them seen once, and the ten largest clones take 15%. Trimming cost V 3 bases and J 0 bases, with 21 bases left between them. CDR3 length: 18 residues. From germline, CDR1 is SQVTM and CDR2 ANQGSEA. At least ten counts were recorded for this clonotype.

The rearrangement joins TRBV29-1 to TRBJ2-1; D may be TRBD1 or TRBD2 (5 bases each). Sequences were obtained from blood. The clonotype comes from a woman older than 75 in good health. The CDR3 region has the DNA TGCAGCGTTGACCCCCGTGGCAGGTTGGGACGCTCCTACAATGAGCAGTTCTTC. Residues: CSVDPRGRLGRSYNEQFF.